This T cell receptor beta chain is from a study of OX40 agonist ivuxolimab in advanced cancers. Study details: Patients received intravenous ivuxolimab every 2 weeks at 0.01 to 10 mg/kg. Melanoma, hepatocellular carcinoma, head and neck or renal cell cancer occurred in dose-escalation patients.

The study, taken as a whole, reports: Individuals who were partial responders at 0.1-3.0 mg/kg had clonal expansion that ranked among the lowest. Both blood CD4+ and CD8+ T cells showed clonal growth by week 6 at 0.1 to 3.0 mg/kg.

Here immunoSEQ multiplex PCR was the method, and the copy in TCRdb shows in-frame clones only, minus some. The sample has 35,000 to 45,000 clones; 85% to 95% are singletons. Looked up from germline, CDR1 is SEHNR and CDR2 is FQNEAQ (reference sequence). CDR3 length: 13 residues. Trimming left V 6 bases short and J 0 bases short, with 9 bases between. Concerning this clone itself: Its antigen is unidentified.

The V and J genes are TRBV7-9 and TRBJ2-7; a weak D match, TRBD1 (6 bases). The TCR was taken from an adult with an advanced solid tumor such as melanoma, head and neck, liver or kidney cancer. The source material was CD4+ or CD8+ T cells sorted from blood, sampled in a trial of the OX40 agonist ivuxolimab. The CDR3 DNA follows: TGTGCCAGCAGTACAGGGAACTCCTACGAGCAGTACTTC. Translating gives CASSTGNSYEQYF.